This TCR beta chain was sequenced for a study of blood T cells in healthy people across ages. Overall study context: With template switching, about one barcoded beta molecule was captured per two T cells. Study-wide points: Age brought a roughly linear fall in TCR beta diversity measured per million T cells. When set beside aged donors, long-lived donors presented more naive CD4+ cells and higher diversity.

CDR1 and CDR2 from the germline V gene are MGHDK and SYGVNS. The CDR3 contains 13 residues. Primed by a sample-barcoded 5' primer and a J-beta primer mix, a second PCR proceeded for 7 to 11 cycles. Tags on each cDNA molecule came from a template-switch adaptor with 12 random nucleotides. TCRdb reprocessed the 5' RACE reads with MiXCR, giving one entry per CDR3 protein. In the table there are 1.5 million to 2 million distinct CDR3 sequences, roughly 50% of which are singletons. As regards this clonotype: The target antigen is unknown. A junction end diverges from the germline sequence, so it may reflect a read error.

The sequence was collected from a woman aged 35 to 49 in good health. J is TRBJ2-1 and V is TRBV25-1, with D perhaps matching TRBD1 or TRBD2 (6 bases each). The sequenced sample was blood. The CDR3 DNA reads TGTGTCAGCAATGATCGGGGGCACAATGAGCAGTTCTTC. It codes for CVSNDRGHNEQFF. Full variable domain (outside the CDR3, taken from reference TRBV25-1 and TRBJ2-1): EADIYQTPRYLVIGTGKKITLECSQTMGHDKMYWYQQDPGMELHLIHYSYGVNSTEKGDLSSESTVSRIRTEHFPLTLESARPSHTSQYLCVSNDRGHNEQFFGPGTRLTVL.